Presented here are 32 T cell receptor beta chains from one specimen sequenced in a study of brain T cells in children with intractable seizures. The time point denotes: blood from clinic visit 5 months post-surgery; TSC patient then seizure free. Libraries were prepared by immunoSEQ multiplex PCR; TCRdb keeps only in-frame clonotypes and omits some of them. In the table there are a few hundred thousand clones, about 93% of which are singletons. This sample comprised peripheral blood, obtained roughly 5 months after surgery. All receptors derive from a boy in the first two years of life with tuberous sclerosis and intractable seizures.

The chain links TRBV6-1 to TRBJ1-2; 11 positions agree with TRBD1. J gave up 3 bases and V 3 bases, and 6 bases lay outside the gene matches. Germline CDR1 and CDR2: MNHNS and SASEGT. The CDR3 loop spans 16 amino acids. The CDR3 protein is CASSDPGTGGHYGYTF. The CDR3 DNA is TGTGCCAGCAGTGACCCAGGGACAGGGGGGCACTATGGCTACACCTTC.

The chain is built from TRBV6-1 and TRBJ1-2; no reliable D call. V was shortened by 0 bases and J by 8 bases, with 7 bases between the two germline ends. Germline V CDR1 and CDR2: MNHNS, SASEGT. The CDR3 is 12 residues long. CDR3 protein: CASSEARAGYTF. DNA for the CDR3: TGTGCCAGCAGTGAAGCTCGAGCCGGCTACACCTTC.

This rearrangement joins TRBV28 to TRBJ1-5; TRBD1 is a possible D gene (6 bases). Trimming removed 3 bases at V and 7 bases at J, with 16 bases between. CDR1 and CDR2 (germline): MDHEN, SYDVKM. The CDR3 totals 15 residues. The CDR3 nucleotides are TGTGCCAGCAGTTTGGCCGGGACACTATGGCAGCCCCAGCATTTT. Amino acids: CASSLAGTLWQPQHF.

CDR3 DNA: TGTGCCAGCAGTGCAGGGATGGAAAACATTCAGTACTTC. Amino acids: CASSAGMENIQYF. This chain links TRBV27 with TRBJ2-4; D is possibly TRBD1 (5 bases). The V end lost 5 bases, the J end lost 5 bases, and 10 bases lay between the germline ends. The length of the CDR3 is 13 residues. Germline values: CDR1 MNHEY, CDR2 SMNVEV (reference sequence).

The rearrangement uses TRBV7-8 and TRBJ1-5; D call uncertain. The CDR3 spans 18 residues. The germline CDR1 and CDR2 sequences are SGHVS and FQNEAQ. Trimming removed 3 bases at V and 0 bases at J, with 18 bases between. In DNA, the CDR3 is TGTGCCAGCAGCTTGGGGAGACAAAGACCGTATAGCAATCAGCCCCAGCATTTT. It codes for CASSLGRQRPYSNQPQHF.

This rearrangement joins TRBV6-5 to TRBJ1-2; D is undetermined. The CDR3 is 13 amino acids. CDR1 is MNHEY and CDR2 is SVGAGI in the germline V gene. V lost 5 bases and J 0 bases, leaving 7 bases between the germline ends. The CDR3 loop is CASSPSANYGYTF. CDR3 coding DNA: TGTGCCAGCAGTCCCAGTGCTAACTATGGCTACACCTTC.

The chain is built from TRBV4-2 and TRBJ2-1, with 7 bases aligning to TRBD2. V was clipped by 3 bases and J by 2 bases; unmatched bases: 16. The CDR3 runs to 19 residues. Germline V gives CDR1 LGHNA, CDR2 YNFKEQ. CDR3 residues: CASSQPTQIVGGAYNEQFF. The CDR3 nucleotides are TGTGCCAGCAGCCAGCCCACGCAAATAGTGGGGGGGGCCTACAATGAGCAGTTCTTC.

V is TRBV6-5 and J is TRBJ2-7; D is unresolved. Trimming cost V 2 bases and J 5 bases, with 19 bases left between them. The CDR3 has 16 residues. Per germline, CDR1 MNHEY and CDR2 SVGAGI. The DNA of the CDR3 is TGTGCCAGCAGTTACGCCCCAGTCATTTTCCTTCACGAGCAGTACTTC. As protein: CASSYAPVIFLHEQYF.

This chain links TRBV18 with TRBJ2-7; TRBD1 might be the D (7 bases). CDR3 length: 14 residues. Germline V gene data show CDR1 as KGHSH and CDR2 as LQKENI. Trimming removed 2 bases at V and 6 bases at J, with 14 bases between. The CDR3 bases are TGTGCCAGCTCACCAATGAGGGGGGACAGCGAGCAGTACTTC. Its translation: CASSPMRGDSEQYF. Full variable domain (remainder filled in from reference TRBV18 and TRBJ2-7): NAGVMQNPRHLVRRRGQEARLRCSPMKGHSHVYWYRQLPEEGLKFMVYLQKENIIDESGMPKERFSAEFPKEGPSILRIQQVVRGDSAAYFCASSPMRGDSEQYFGPGTRLTVT.

The chain employs TRBV7-2 and TRBJ2-3; D is possibly TRBD2 (6 bases). The CDR3 consists of 16 residues. Germline values: CDR1 SGHTA, CDR2 FQGNSA. Trimming took off 5 bases at V and 0 bases at J, with 15 bases between the two ends. The CDR3 region has the DNA TGTGCCAGCAGCCCGACCAGTAGCGGCAGCACAGATACGCAGTATTTT. It is translated as CASSPTSSGSTDTQYF.

V usage is TRBV30 and J usage is TRBJ2-5; D ambiguous. The CDR3 is 15 amino acids. Deletions cut 5 bases from V and 1 base from J, with 17 bases between. CDR1 is GTSNPN and CDR2 is SVGIG in the germline V gene (reference sequence). The CDR3 loop reads CAWSGLNLRQETQYF. The CDR3 coding sequence is TGTGCCTGGTCGGGCTTGAATCTACGCCAAGAGACCCAGTACTTC.

This clone appeared once. The V and J genes are TRBV5-6 and TRBJ1-1; D possibly corresponds to TRBD1 (5 bases). Looked up from germline, CDR1 is SGHDT and CDR2 is YYEEEE. V was trimmed by 4 bases and J by 6 bases, leaving 13 bases between them. The CDR3 extends over 13 amino acids. The CDR3 DNA reads as TGTGCCAGCAGCCCGGGGCGGTCAGCTGAAGCTTTCTTT. Protein: CASSPGRSAEAFF.

The rearrangement joins TRBV2 to TRBJ1-2; 10 nucleotides match TRBD1. With 9 bases clipped from V and 4 bases from J, the junction kept 2 bases outside the gene matches. The CDR3 consists of 12 residues. Looked up from germline, CDR1 is SNHLY and CDR2 is FYNNEI. CDR3 nucleotide sequence: TGTGCCAGGGGGGACAGGGGCTATGGCTACACCTTC. Translating gives CARGDRGYGYTF.

V and J are TRBV9 and TRBJ1-2; D is perhaps TRBD1 (5 bases). The CDR3 totals 15 residues. The germline V and J ends were trimmed by 3 bases and 4 bases, with 16 bases remaining between them. Germline V gene sequence: CDR1 SGDLS, CDR2 YYNGEE. This CDR3 is CASSAPGDASYGYTF. CDR3 nucleotide sequence: TGTGCCAGCAGCGCGCCGGGGGACGCCTCCTATGGCTACACCTTC.

The V gene is TRBV4-1, the J gene TRBJ1-1; 8 bases agree with TRBD1. The CDR3 has 19 residues. V shed 0 bases, J shed 11 bases, and the junction held 23 bases outside the gene matches. Germline V gives CDR1 MGHRA, CDR2 YSYEKL. The CDR3 DNA sequence: TGCGCCAGCAGCCAAGAAGGACTTGGCGTCAGGGGGCGGCCATTGGAGGCTTTCTTT. Residues: CASSQEGLGVRGRPLEAFF.

This chain joins TRBV30 and TRBJ1-1; D remains ambiguous. The CDR3 is 11 amino acids. Germline V gene sequence: CDR1 GTSNPN, CDR2 SVGIG (reference sequence). The DNA for the CDR3 is TGTGTGGGAGGGCAGGACACTGAAGCTTTCTTT. It is translated as CVGGQDTEAFF.

J is TRBJ2-3 and V is TRBV5-6, with unresolved D. This CDR3 comprises 13 residues. Between the trimmed V and J ends, which lost 4 bases and 2 bases, there was a span of 8 bases. Germline CDR1 is SGHDT and CDR2 is YYEEEE. In DNA form, the CDR3 reads TGTGCCAGCAGCGTCGCCACCACAGATACGCAGTATTTT. It specifies CASSVATTDTQYF. Full variable domain (outside the CDR3, taken from reference TRBV5-6 and TRBJ2-3): DAGVTQSPTHLIKTRGQQVTLRCSPKSGHDTVSWYQQALGQGPQFIFQYYEEEERQRGNFPDRFSGHQFPNYSSELNVNALLLGDSALYLCASSVATTDTQYFGPGTRLTVL.

To note about this clone: Other DNA sequences in the same sample also yield this CDR3. V and J are TRBV24-1 and TRBJ2-5; 8 bases align to TRBD1. CDR3 size: 13 residues. CDR1 is KGHDR, CDR2 SFDVKD, per germline. Trimming took 7 bases from V and 1 from J; bases not matched to a gene: 1. CDR3 loop: CATRGTGQETQYF. In DNA form, the CDR3 reads TGTGCCACCAGGGGGACAGGCCAAGAGACCCAGTACTTC.

This chain connects TRBV7-3 to TRBJ2-1; D is undetermined. The length of the CDR3 is 16 residues. CDR1 and CDR2 from the germline V gene are SGHTA and FQGTGA. Trimming shortened V by 4 bases and J by 0 bases, and 13 bases separated the two germline ends. This CDR3 reads CASSSHPSSSYNEQFF. The CDR3 DNA reads TGTGCCAGCAGCTCCCATCCCTCCAGCTCCTACAATGAGCAGTTCTTC.

The V gene is TRBV30, the J gene TRBJ2-7; D gene ambiguous. The length of the CDR3 is 12 residues. From germline, CDR1 is GTSNPN and CDR2 SVGIG (reference sequence). V lost 1 base, J lost 3 bases, and 7 bases lay in between. The CDR3 nucleotides are TGTGCCTGGAGTGCACTACTCTACGAGCAGTACTTC. Residues: CAWSALLYEQYF.

The chain recombines TRBV30 with TRBJ1-1; D ambiguous. With 2 bases removed from V and 4 bases from J, the gap between germline ends came to 11 bases. This CDR3 has 13 residues. Germline CDR1 GTSNPN, CDR2 SVGIG (reference sequence). The CDR3 DNA reads TGTGCCTGGAGTTCTTATCTAGCCACTGAAGCTTTCTTT. Encoded protein: CAWSSYLATEAFF.

V usage is TRBV15 and J usage is TRBJ2-1; 13 bases align to TRBD2. Germline CDR1 LNHNV, CDR2 YYDKDF (reference sequence). The CDR3 covers 17 residues. The V gene end was trimmed by 1 base and the J gene end by 8 bases; junction bases not matched to a gene: 8. The CDR3 spells CATSRVYGTSGTDEQFF. The CDR3 DNA is TGTGCCACCAGCAGAGTCTATGGGACTAGCGGGACCGATGAGCAGTTCTTC.

The chain carries TRBV7-9 and TRBJ2-7; TRBD1 aligns across 10 bases. The CDR3 is 15 residues long. Trimming took 0 bases from V and 2 from J; bases not matched to a gene: 1. From germline, CDR1 is SEHNR and CDR2 FQNEAQ (reference sequence). For the CDR3, the DNA is TGTGCCAGCAGCTTAGCTGGGACAGGGGCCTACGAGCAGTACTTC. Translation: CASSLAGTGAYEQYF.

The rearrangement uses TRBV6-5 and TRBJ2-3; the D gene is possibly TRBD2 (5 bases). Germline CDR1 and CDR2: MNHEY and SVGAGI. The CDR3 consists of 14 residues. V lost 0 bases to trimming and J lost 6 bases, with 10 bases between them. CDR3 DNA: TGTGCCAGCAGTTACTCTTTTACGGGGGATACGCAGTATTTT. Translating gives CASSYSFTGDTQYF.

The chain links TRBV19 to TRBJ1-1; 9 nucleotides line up with TRBD1. CDR3 length equals 13 residues. After removal of 4 bases from V and 10 bases from J, the junction contained 7 bases not matched to a gene. Germline-derived CDR1 and CDR2 are LNHDA and SQIVND (reference sequence). The chain's CDR3 is CASSTRTGERAFF. CDR3 coding DNA: TGTGCCAGTAGTACACGGACAGGGGAACGAGCTTTCTTT. Drawing the rest from reference TRBV19 and TRBJ1-1, the complete variable domain is DGGITQSPKYLFRKEGQNVTLSCEQNLNHDAMYWYRQDPGQGLRLIYYSQIVNDFQKGDIAEGYSVSREKKESFPLTVTSAQKNPTAFYLCASSTRTGERAFFGQGTRLTVV.

The chain recombines TRBV30 with TRBJ1-1; D ambiguous. Trimming took 1 base from V and 5 from J, leaving 8 bases between them. This CDR3 spans 12 amino acids. CDR1 and CDR2 from the germline V gene are GTSNPN and SVGIG (reference sequence). Written as DNA, the CDR3 is TGTGCCTGGAGTGCCTTTTCAACTGAAGCTTTCTTT. Translation: CAWSAFSTEAFF.

The rearrangement uses TRBV13 and TRBJ1-2; D possibly corresponds to TRBD1 (6 bases). V lost 4 bases and J 2 bases, leaving 11 bases between the germline ends. Germline V gene lookup returns CDR1 PRHDT and CDR2 FYEKMQ (reference sequence). CDR3 length: 14 residues. The CDR3 region is CASSSQTGNYGYTF. DNA for the CDR3: TGTGCCAGCAGCTCCCAAACAGGGAACTATGGCTACACCTTC. Complete variable domain (other parts from reference TRBV13 and TRBJ1-2): AAGVIQSPRHLIKEKRETATLKCYPIPRHDTVYWYQQGPGQDPQFLISFYEKMQSDKGSIPDRFSAQQFSDYHSELNMSSLELGDSALYFCASSSQTGNYGYTFGSGTRLTVV.

This rearrangement joins TRBV19 to TRBJ2-2; no firm D call. V was pared by 1 base and J by 3 bases, with 6 bases between. Germline CDR1 reads LNHDA; CDR2 reads SQIVND (reference sequence). The CDR3 spans 14 residues. CDR3 region: CASSIGEHTGELFF. Here the CDR3 DNA reads TGTGCCAGTAGTATAGGTGAGCACACCGGGGAGCTGTTTTTT.

The J gene is TRBJ2-5, the V gene TRBV15, with D uncertain. Germline V gene data show CDR1 as LNHNV and CDR2 as YYDKDF (reference sequence). The CDR3 runs 14 residues. V was shortened by 5 bases and J by 3 bases, with 13 bases between the two germline ends. CDR3 in amino acids: CATSGTRQEETQYF. CDR3 coding DNA: TGTGCCACCAGCGGCACGCGGCAAGAAGAGACCCAGTACTTC.

In its sample, this clone was seen once. The genes are TRBV12-3 or TRBV12-4 and TRBJ1-1; D not resolved. The ends were cut back, 1 base at V and 9 bases at J, with 12 bases in the middle. The CDR3 length is 13 residues. CDR3 in DNA: TGTGCCAGCAGTTTAGGTCAATCCCGGCAAGCTTTCTTT. Translating gives CASSLGQSRQAFF.

The rearrangement uses TRBV5-1 and TRBJ2-7; D is perhaps TRBD2 (6 bases). Per germline, CDR1 SGHRS and CDR2 YFSETQ. The CDR3 spans 15 residues. The V and J ends lost 2 bases and 6 bases respectively, with 18 bases between them. CDR3 DNA: TGCGCCAGCAGCTTTAAGGGCAGGGAGGTAGGCGAGCAGTACTTC. Protein: CASSFKGREVGEQYF. Full variable domain (outside the CDR3, taken from reference TRBV5-1 and TRBJ2-7): KAGVTQTPRYLIKTRGQQVTLSCSPISGHRSVSWYQQTPGQGLQFLFEYFSETQRNKGNFPGRFSGRQFSNSRSEMNVSTLELGDSALYLCASSFKGREVGEQYFGPGTRLTVT.

This chain uses TRBV16 with TRBJ1-6, with unresolved D. This CDR3 region has 14 residues. The germline CDR1 and CDR2 sequences are KGHSY and FQNENV. V was shortened by 0 bases and J by 4 bases, with 4 bases between the two germline ends. This CDR3 is CASSQSIYNSPLHF. In nucleotides, the CDR3 is TGTGCCAGCAGCCAATCGATTTATAATTCACCCCTCCACTTT.